This T cell receptor (beta chain) was profiled in a study of OX40 agonist ivuxolimab in advanced cancers. The study's findings and limits: CD4+ and CD8+ T cells in blood underwent clonal expansion by week 6 at 0.1 to 3.0 mg/kg.

Comments on this clone: Its antigen is undetermined.

Assay: immunoSEQ multiplex PCR; the TCRdb copy retains only in-frame clones and omits some. The data contain 55,000 to 85,000 clones, 86% of them singletons. The length of the CDR3 is 14 residues. Germline V lookup: CDR1 MNHEY, CDR2 SMNVEV (reference sequence). The ends were cut back, 4 bases at V and 0 bases at J, with 7 bases in the middle. The input for sequencing was CD4+ or CD8+ T cells sorted from blood, taken in a trial of the OX40 agonist ivuxolimab. This clonotype was obtained from an adult with an advanced solid tumor such as melanoma, head and neck, liver or kidney cancer. V usage is TRBV27 and J usage is TRBJ1-3; D may be TRBD1 (5 bases). CDR3 protein: CASSSGVSGNTIYF. The CDR3 nucleotides read TGTGCCAGCAGTTCGGGGGTCTCTGGAAACACCATATATTTT.